The 4 T cell receptor beta chains below all came from one sample that was sequenced in a study of post-analysis software for immune sequencing data. Study-level points and caveats: There were about 5 TRBV segments more frequent in patients than controls, and TRBV5-6, TRBV5-1 and TRBV20-1 were among them.

Prepared libraries of TCR beta cDNA carried unique molecular identifiers. Each CDR3 protein gets one entry after TCRdb re-called the PCR reads with MiXCR. This repertoire shows 750,000 to 950,000 distinct CDR3 sequences, around 46% found once; its top ten account for roughly 5.2%. Their antigen targets remain unknown. Sequenced input: blood. These receptors originate from a girl aged 10 to 17 with multiple sclerosis.

The gene calls are TRBV11-2 and TRBJ1-2; D is ambiguous. V was trimmed by 4 bases and J by 2 bases, leaving 14 bases between them. CDR1 and CDR2 from the germline V gene are SGHAT and FQNNGV. This CDR3 has 15 amino acids. The CDR3 coding sequence is TGTGCCAGCAGCTCCACCGGGATAGCGAACTATGGCTACACCTTC. It codes for CASSSTGIANYGYTF. The whole variable domain, filled in from reference TRBV11-2 and TRBJ1-2, reads EAGVAQSPRYKIIEKRQSVAFWCNPISGHATLYWYQQILGQGPKLLIQFQNNGVVDDSQLPKDRFSAERLKGVDSTLKIQPAKLEDSAVYLCASSSTGIANYGYTFGSGTRLTVV.

This chain links TRBV12-3 or TRBV12-4 with TRBJ1-2; tentatively, D is TRBD1 (5 bases). This CDR3 contains 13 residues. V lost 7 bases and J 4 bases, leaving 13 bases between the germline ends. In DNA form, the CDR3 reads TGTGCCAGCACCCGGGGCAGGGCCTATGGCTACACCTTC. This encodes CASTRGRAYGYTF.

The chain recombines TRBV5-1 with TRBJ2-1; D is unclear. Per the germline V gene, CDR1 is SGHRS and CDR2 is YFSETQ. This CDR3 is 11 amino acids long. V was cut by 4 bases and J by 12 bases, with 11 bases left in between. The CDR3 loop reads CASSGGDGQFF. The CDR3 bases are TGCGCCAGCAGCGGTGGCGATGGGCAGTTCTTC.

The table lists this clonotype with many counts. The chain employs TRBV6-4 and TRBJ2-1, with 12 bases matching TRBD2. Germline CDR1 MRHNA, CDR2 SNTAGT. The J segment lost 4 bases and the V segment lost 2 bases, leaving 0 bases of the junction unmatched. This CDR3 comprises 15 residues. The CDR3 DNA follows: TGTGCCAGCAGTGACGGGACTAGCGGGTACAATGAGCAGTTCTTC. Encoded protein: CASSDGTSGYNEQFF.